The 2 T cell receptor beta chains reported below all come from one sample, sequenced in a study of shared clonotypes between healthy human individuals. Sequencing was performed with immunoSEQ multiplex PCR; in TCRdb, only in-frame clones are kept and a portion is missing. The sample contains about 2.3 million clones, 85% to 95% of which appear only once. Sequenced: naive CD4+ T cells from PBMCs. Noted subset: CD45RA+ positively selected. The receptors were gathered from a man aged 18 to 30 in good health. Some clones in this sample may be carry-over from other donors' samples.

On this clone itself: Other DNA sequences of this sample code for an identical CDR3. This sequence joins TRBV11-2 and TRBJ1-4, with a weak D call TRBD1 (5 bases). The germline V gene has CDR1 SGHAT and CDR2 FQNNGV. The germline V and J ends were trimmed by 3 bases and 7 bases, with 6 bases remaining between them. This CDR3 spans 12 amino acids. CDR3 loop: CASSLGGEKLFF. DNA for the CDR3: TGTGCCAGCAGCTTGGGGGGTGAAAAACTGTTTTTT.

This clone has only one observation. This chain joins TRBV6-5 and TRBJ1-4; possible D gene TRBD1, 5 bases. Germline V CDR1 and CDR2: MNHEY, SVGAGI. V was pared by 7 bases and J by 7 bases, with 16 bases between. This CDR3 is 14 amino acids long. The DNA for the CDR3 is TGTGCCAGCAAAAGGGGAGGGGCAGGTGAAAAACTGTTTTTT. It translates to CASKRGGAGEKLFF.